This entry describes one T cell receptor (beta chain). Its binding antigen is unknown. Preparation of the library involved the immunoSEQ multiplex PCR assay. For the multiplex PCR, a mixture combining 60 forward primers for TCR Vbeta segments and 13 reverse primers for TCR Jbeta segments was used. The CDR3 region of rearranged TCR beta genes was amplified from genomic DNA with a multiplex PCR assay. The Illumina HiSeq System was used to sequence the amplified TCR beta libraries as 87-base-pair reads. Processing in the source paper ran as follows. A later analysis tallied roughly 76 million unique TCR beta chains across the 610 or so repertoires, and about 12 million of those chains were shared by two or more donors. Raw reads were error-corrected and collapsed into unique sequences with a nearest-neighbor algorithm that merged closely related sequences to remove PCR and sequencing errors. Alignment of CDR3 sequences to IMGT reference sequences was used to assign V, D and J gene segments. Each retained sequence needed at least a six-nucleotide match to both a V gene segment and a J gene segment. A rearrangement counted as productive if the CDR3 had no stop codons and remained in frame with V and J, and every other rearrangement counted as non-productive. Following IMGT convention, CDR3 was defined as the stretch from the second conserved V-encoded cysteine up to the conserved J-encoded phenylalanine. The earlier analysis of a few hundred of the donors excluded sequences that lacked an unambiguous match to a single V gene segment. An earlier analysis of several hundred of the donors called V segments functional above 56.7% productive rearrangements and segregating when the between-donor standard deviation exceeded 5%. A statistical classification framework was built to diagnose cytomegalovirus status from the catalog of TCR beta chain sequences. In a later analysis, V and J genes were assigned by comparing TCR nucleotide sequences against IMGT/GENE-DB human TR gene sequences. Using the TCRdist pipeline, a later analysis assigned CDR3 sequences along with most-parsimonious VDJ recombination scenarios. In a later analysis, every TCR beta chain was defined by the combination of its CDR3 amino acid sequence and its V-gene family, and reads without a unique V-gene family were dropped. As a way to deal with suspected cross-contamination and a sequencing artifact, a later analysis dropped approximately 590 nucleotide sequences that were highly shared and had low generation probability. A later analysis calculated a clonal expansion index for each public chain from normalized within-repertoire ranks of inferred template counts. Generation probabilities in a later analysis came from a VDJ recombination model fitted to out-of-frame rearrangements, and those results were checked against IGoR. Hypergeometric tests were used in a later analysis to score TCR-TCR, TCR-HLA and TCR-CMV co-occurrence, with a repertoire-size bias correction applied to the TCR pairs. In a later analysis, false discovery rates were estimated by permuting HLA or CMV assignments 20 times. A later analysis grouped co-occurring TCRs with DBSCAN, adding TCRdist sequence similarity when clustering within HLA-allele-positive subsets. Co-occurrence clustering excluded repertoires with fewer than 30,000 or more than 120,000 public chains, plus five with anomalous nucleotide sharing. TCRdb retrieved this table from immuneACCESS and kept in-frame rearrangements only. Not all clones are present; in checked studies, unresolved V genes account for under half, and no reason is known for the remainder. The DNA gave D and trimming, while V, J and clone size come from that table. The table held for this sample gives roughly 100,000 clones. Approximately 0.6% of the sample is taken by the ten largest.

In total, over 600 healthy bone marrow donors made up the cohort. Cohort members were all nominally healthy when sampled, although unrecorded immune exposures were likely present. The donor tested CMV seronegative and was one of the 352 seronegative cohort members. A peripheral blood sample was collected from each donor, and TCR beta sequencing was performed on peripheral blood mononuclear cells. The Qiagen DNeasy Blood Extraction Kit was used to extract genomic DNA from the blood cell samples. This sample was taken from a study of cytomegalovirus exposure and HLA in healthy donors (dated by TCRdb to the late 2010s). About the full investigation: According to an earlier analysis of 587 of the donors, about 190 million T cells yielded roughly 110 million unique TCR beta sequences and less than 300 Gb of sequence data. Typing coverage differed by locus: A, B, C, DRB1 and DQB1 were typed in about 620-630 donors, DQA1 in 500 to 550, DPA1 in 600 to 610, and DPB1 in around 440. HLA typing included class I and class II loci at four-digit resolution. In an earlier analysis of a few hundred of the donors, high-throughput TCR beta sequencing was used to judge whether each TCR beta V gene segment behaved as functional or pseudogenic. In addition to the first cohort of 666 subjects, a separate validation cohort of over 90 different subjects was used. The T cell repertoires of some 700 subjects were profiled by immunosequencing and related to cytomegalovirus serostatus. Among the approximately 430 genotyped donors, 75% to 90% belonged to the genetic ancestry cluster associated with self-reported Caucasian donors. Alongside the repertoire data, information on donor age, sex, ethnicity and CMV serostatus was compiled. Five DR-DQ haplotypes were handled as single units for association and clustering because linkage in the cohort was strong. Rather than using new phenotypic data, the later analysis identified candidate immune exposures from TCR beta sequences and from how often those sequences occurred across donors. Roughly 300 gigabases of sequencing data and tens of millions of unique TCR sequences were included in an early release covering about 620 HLA-typed donors. To predict cytomegalovirus infection status, the study combined high-throughput TCR immunosequencing, statistical association of individual TCRs with disease status, and machine learning. All discovery cohort repertoires had been generated using a single sequencing platform. In a later analysis, previously published TCR beta repertoires from 550 to 750 donors were re-analyzed and high-resolution HLA genotyping was added so that TCR occurrence patterns could be studied. On average, 235,054 unique TCR beta nucleotide sequences were sequenced per donor among 398 genotyped donors of the cohort, with 15% to 20% of those sequences being non-productive. Genome-wide SNP genotypes for about 55% of the 666 donors were used in a later genetic analysis, which treated that subset as a discovery cohort. The aim of the study was to test whether cataloging public T cell receptors could identify signatures of past pathogen exposure. Study-level results and caveats: V-gene and J-gene trimming of TCR beta chains was associated with a missense DCLRE1C variant in a later genetic analysis, and the association was replicated in an independent cohort. The classifier was reported to diagnose cytomegalovirus status with high specificity and sensitivity in both the original and validation cohorts. The study gave a list of more than 150 TCR beta chains associated with cytomegalovirus. In an earlier analysis of 587 of the donors, most TCR beta V segments were observed in productive rearrangements about 87% or about 30% of the time, broadly matching IMGT annotations. Because some donors lacked HLA typing at each locus, the association tests relied only on the typed subset. A further reported finding was that TCR beta sequences accurately predicted the HLA-A and HLA-B alleles for most subjects in the first cohort. Linkage disequilibrium might explain the correlated functional status among segregating V segments, but an unknown experimental factor could not be ruled out. While some public TCRs were present in many individuals, most TCR sequences turned up only very rarely across donors. In a later analysis, HLA-associated TCR beta chains showed more clonal expansion and lower generation probabilities than non-associated chains that were equally common. Presence/absence analyses assumed roughly uniform sequencing depth across donors, an assumption that may not hold. Because counts were too low, more than 15 rarely observed V segments, including chromosome 9 orphons, were excluded from the earlier analysis of 587 of the donors. The cohort was sequenced for TCR beta chains only, and without alpha or paired-chain data the features that could be detected were limited. For the cohort, immune exposure information was limited to CMV serostatus. In vitro tests confirmed that a few of the cytomegalovirus-associated TCR beta chains recognize cytomegalovirus antigens. In a later genetic analysis, fewer N-insertions in productive TCRs were reported among donors in an Asian-associated ancestry cluster than the approximately 670-donor mean. In a later analysis, some 18,000 TCR beta sequences were associated with specific HLA alleles at a false discovery rate of 0.05. According to a later analysis, TCR association rates differed among HLA loci, with DRB1 alleles showing the most associated TCRs and HLA-C alleles showing the fewest. When HLA alleles, especially DR and DQ, strongly co-occurred, TCR associations were difficult to assign to individual alleles. In a later analysis, several top co-occurrence clusters were reported to appear linked to parvovirus B19, influenza, CMV and Epstein-Barr virus. The authors suggested that the approach could potentially be extended to other disease states and immunological phenotypes. A group of highly shared sequence variants was considered likely to be a technical artifact of the sequencing pipeline. According to a later analysis, most CMV-associated TCR beta chains appeared to be HLA-restricted, and the HLA associations seemed to be driven largely by CMV exposure.

This receptor was taken from a man between 50 and 59 years old in good health and CMV-seronegative. Sequencing was carried out using PBMCs.

The CDR3 region has the sequence CASSVQPQGTQYF. At the DNA level, the sequence is TGTGCCAGCAGCGTCCAACCTCAGGGGACCCAGTACTTC. The chain employs TRBV9 and TRBJ2-5; TRBD1 might be the D gene, on 5 matching bases. Taken from the germline V gene, the CDR1 and CDR2 loops are SGDLS and YYNGEE. V sheds 2 bases and J sheds 7 bases, leaving 12 bases between their ends. The cysteine opens and the phenylalanine closes a CDR3 of 13 amino acids. Of all the DNA, just the CDR3 is kept, 39 bases in frame from base 1.